This TCR beta chain emerged from a study of T cell repertoires in cytomegalovirus infection. Study-level points and caveats: Pooled public TCR beta family frequency picked out CMV carriers with the relevant HLA. The ex vivo response was dominated by HLA-C-restricted CMV-specific TCR beta clonotypes.

TCRdb re-derived calls from the reads in MiXCR, one entry per CDR3 protein. Of roughly 860,000 distinct CDR3 sequences in the sample, 30% to 35% are singletons; the top ten hold around 12%. CDR3 size: 11 residues. Germline V gene data show CDR1 as ENHRY and CDR2 as SYGVKD. V lost 9 bases and J lost 5, with 8 bases in between. About this clonotype itself: Its antigen is still unknown.

The chain couples TRBV10-3 to TRBJ2-1; no definite D call. The source material was cultured CD8+ T cells from PBMCs, sampled from culture after CMV antigen stimulation. The source is a human donor in good health (CMV status not recorded). Some clones in this sample may be carry-over from other donors' samples. CDR3 sequence reads: CAIFSNNEQFF. The CDR3 DNA sequence: TGTGCCATTTTTTCTAACAATGAGCAGTTCTTC.